The 26 T cell receptor beta chains presented below share a single source sample, sequenced in a study of T-cell reconstitution after alpha-beta-depleted transplantation in children. Unique molecular identifiers were used to barcode this TCRbeta library. One entry per CDR3 protein, called by TCRdb with MiXCR from the PCR reads. The sample carries about 480,000 distinct CDR3 sequences, about 12% recorded once. This specimen was PBMCs from the stem cell graft donor, taken from the stem cell graft. Receptors were obtained from a human donor who donated a stem cell graft to a child with combined immunodeficiency.

CDR3 residues: CASSYFSTSAYPGEQYF. CDR3 nucleotides: TGTGCCAGCAGTTACTTCTCGACTAGCGCCTACCCCGGCGAGCAGTACTTC. The chain carries TRBV6-5 and TRBJ2-7, with 8 bases that match TRBD2. This CDR3 has 17 residues. The germline V gene has CDR1 MNHEY and CDR2 SVGAGI. After removal of 1 base from V and 6 bases from J, the junction contained 14 bases not matched to a gene.

This chain joins TRBV12-3 or TRBV12-4 and TRBJ2-6; a weak D match, TRBD1 (5 bases). The CDR3 length is 16 residues. Trimming stripped 4 bases from V and 1 base from J, with 11 bases between. DNA for the CDR3: TGTGCCAGCAGTTGGGGCAGCCCATCTGGGGCCAACGTCCTGACTTTC. It specifies CASSWGSPSGANVLTF.

This clonotype was counted many times. The chain joins TRBV12-3 or TRBV12-4 to TRBJ2-3; D ambiguous. Trimming cost V 2 bases and J 6 bases, with 6 bases left between them. There are 12 residues in the CDR3. In nucleotides, the CDR3 is TGTGCCAGCAGTTTATTCTCGGATACGCAGTATTTT. Residues: CASSLFSDTQYF.

The J gene is TRBJ2-5, the V gene TRBV14, with D possibly being TRBD1 (6 bases). This CDR3 spans 12 amino acids. Germline V gene lookup returns CDR1 SGHDN and CDR2 FVKESK. The V end was cut by 4 bases, the J end by 12 bases, with 15 bases between. The CDR3 spells CASSPLGGSEYF. Here the CDR3 DNA reads TGTGCCAGCAGCCCTCTTGGGGGCAGCGAGTACTTC.

In the case of this clonotype: An end of the junction does not agree with germline; a read error may underlie this. V and J are TRBV25-1 and TRBJ2-5; no clear D gene. The germline V gene has CDR1 MGHDK and CDR2 SYGVNS. This CDR3 region has 11 residues. The CDR3 bases are TGTGCCAGCAGGATTCAAGAGACCCATTACTTC. This sequence encodes CASRIQETHYF.

This clonotype was observed at least ten times. This sequence joins TRBV6-1 and TRBJ2-7; D is perhaps TRBD1 (6 bases). V lost 4 bases to trimming and J lost 3 bases, with 13 bases between them. CDR3 size: 14 residues. Germline CDR1 MNHNS, CDR2 SASEGT. CDR3 sequence reads: CASSAKWDNYEQYF. The CDR3 DNA is TGTGCCAGCAGTGCGAAGTGGGACAACTACGAGCAGTACTTC.

As regards this clonotype: A much larger clone differs by one base, so this may be a read error. The chain carries TRBV29-1 and TRBJ1-1, with TRBD1 as a possible D gene (6 bases). The ends were cut back, 4 bases at V and 0 bases at J, with 15 bases in the middle. Looked up from germline, CDR1 is SQVTM and CDR2 is ANQGSEA. The CDR3 has 15 amino acids. CDR3 loop: CSVVQGKDLNTEAFF. As DNA, the CDR3 is TGCAGCGTTGTACAGGGTAAAGATTTGAACACTGAAGCTTTCTTT. Together with reference TRBV29-1 and TRBJ1-1, the CDR3 gives the full variable domain: SAVISQKPSRDICQRGTSLTIQCQVDSQVTMMFWYRQQPGQSLTLIATANQGSEATYESGFVIDKFPISRPNLTFSTLTVSNMSPEDSSIYLCSVVQGKDLNTEAFFGQGTRLTVV.

This clonotype appeared many times. This rearrangement joins TRBV11-1 to TRBJ2-1; 9 nucleotides line up with TRBD2. CDR3 size: 20 residues. Germline V gene data show CDR1 as SGHAT and CDR2 as FQDESV (reference sequence). The V segment lost 3 bases and the J segment 4 bases; nucleotides outside the gene matches: 19. The DNA for the CDR3 is TGTGCCAGCAGCTTTGTATTAGCGGGAGACCCTCGTGTGTCGTACAATGAGCAGTTCTTC. Encoded protein: CASSFVLAGDPRVSYNEQFF.

This clonotype was detected a few times. This rearrangement joins TRBV20-1 to TRBJ2-7, with D maybe TRBD1 (6 bases). With 6 bases removed from V and 5 bases from J, the gap between germline ends came to 20 bases. CDR3 size: 14 residues. Per the germline V gene, CDR1 is DFQATT and CDR2 is SNEGSKA (reference sequence). Written as DNA, the CDR3 is TGCAGTGCCCCAGACAACAGGGACAACAACGAGCAGTACTTC. It codes for CSAPDNRDNNEQYF.

In this sample, this clonotype turned up a few times. The gene calls are TRBV6-2 or TRBV6-3 and TRBJ2-1; 9 bases are shared with TRBD1. The CDR3 has 15 amino acids. Trimming removed 8 bases from V and 6 bases from J; junction bases left unmatched: 11. Per the germline V gene, CDR1 is MNHEY and CDR2 is SVGEGT. The CDR3 DNA follows: TGTGCCAGCGGAACTTACAGGGGGCGCTTCAATGAGCAGTTCTTC. It translates to CASGTYRGRFNEQFF.

This chain uses TRBV2 with TRBJ2-1, with 10 positions matching TRBD2. The J segment lost 8 bases and the V segment lost 8 bases, leaving 9 bases of the junction unmatched. The CDR3 has 14 amino acids. Germline V gives CDR1 SNHLY, CDR2 FYNNEI. CDR3 amino acids: CASASGGARDEQFF. The CDR3, as DNA: TGTGCCAGCGCTAGCGGGGGCGCGAGGGATGAGCAGTTCTTC.

This rearrangement joins TRBV7-6 to TRBJ2-2; 7 nucleotides match TRBD1. CDR1 is SGHVS, CDR2 FNYEAQ, per germline. V trimming: 5 bases; J trimming: 4 bases; junction bases outside the gene matches: 4. The CDR3 extends over 14 amino acids. Written as DNA, the CDR3 is TGTGCCAGCAGCCTACGGGACAGCACCGGGGAGCTGTTTTTT. This codes for CASSLRDSTGELFF.

The chain links TRBV20-1 to TRBJ1-6; D is perhaps TRBD1 (5 bases). Germline CDR1 is DFQATT and CDR2 is SNEGSKA (reference sequence). CDR3 length: 13 amino acids. The V and J ends lost 7 bases and 5 bases respectively, with 12 bases between them. The CDR3, as DNA: TGCAGTGGGGGGTATCCGGATAATTCACCCCTCCACTTT. This sequence encodes CSGGYPDNSPLHF.

The rearrangement uses TRBV24-1 and TRBJ2-1; 7 bases are shared with TRBD1. The CDR3 is 15 residues long. J gave up 8 bases and V 7 bases, and 13 bases lay outside the gene matches. Germline assignment: CDR1 KGHDR and CDR2 SFDVKD. The CDR3 reads CATSSTRQGWDEQFF. The CDR3 nucleotides are TGTGCCACCAGCTCGACTCGACAGGGTTGGGATGAGCAGTTCTTC.

The table lists this clonotype with a few counts. The chain uses TRBV27 and TRBJ2-7, with a weak D call TRBD1 (5 bases). Germline loops: CDR1 MNHEY, CDR2 SMNVEV (reference sequence). The CDR3 spans 13 residues. Trimming left V 6 bases short and J 6 bases short, with 15 bases between. The CDR3 DNA reads TGTGCCAGCAGACCTCCAGGGTACGGCGAGCAGTACTTC. Translating it yields CASRPPGYGEQYF.

This chain uses TRBV9 with TRBJ2-7; TRBD2 might be the D (5 bases). The CDR3 totals 15 residues. V lost 0 bases to trimming and J lost 2 bases, with 12 bases between them. Per the germline V gene, CDR1 is SGDLS and CDR2 is YYNGEE. In DNA form, the CDR3 reads TGTGCCAGCAGCGTAGGGGGTGGAGGCGCCTACGAGCAGTACTTC. As protein: CASSVGGGGAYEQYF.

In its sample, this clonotype was seen a few times. The chain is built from TRBV7-2 and TRBJ2-2; D not resolved. Trimming shortened V by 5 bases and J by 8 bases, and 9 bases separated the two germline ends. The germline V gene encodes CDR1 SGHTA and CDR2 FQGNSA. This CDR3 spans 12 amino acids. The CDR3 here is CASSPGFGELFF. The CDR3 coding sequence is TGTGCCAGCAGCCCAGGATTTGGGGAGCTGTTTTTT.

DNA for the CDR3: TGCAGCGTCGGGTTCGTAGCGGGAGCCCCCTACAATGAGCAGTTCTTC. Protein product: CSVGFVAGAPYNEQFF. The chain employs TRBV29-1 and TRBJ2-1, with 9 bases that match TRBD2. In germline, CDR1 is SQVTM, CDR2 ANQGSEA. The CDR3 covers 16 residues. Trimming removed 6 bases from V and 2 bases from J; junction bases left unmatched: 11.

This clonotype has just a few counts. In nucleotides, the CDR3 is TGTGCCAGCAGGTCCGGGGGTAGCAATCAGCCCCAGCATTTT. Protein: CASRSGGSNQPQHF. This rearrangement joins TRBV6-5 to TRBJ1-5, with a possible D match to TRBD1 (5 bases). CDR1 and CDR2 (germline): MNHEY, SVGAGI. This CDR3 is built from 14 residues. Trimming cost V 6 bases and J 0 bases, with 9 bases left between them.

The chain couples TRBV2 to TRBJ1-1, with D perhaps matching TRBD1 (5 bases). The CDR3 runs to 12 residues. Germline CDR1 is SNHLY and CDR2 is FYNNEI. Between the trimmed V and J ends, which lost 7 bases and 2 bases, there was a span of 8 bases. CDR3 region: CASIWTNTEAFF. For the CDR3, the DNA is TGTGCCAGCATTTGGACAAACACTGAAGCTTTCTTT.

The chain has TRBV5-1 and TRBJ2-3, with TRBD2 identical over 7 bases. The CDR3 covers 15 residues. V shed 0 bases, J shed 3 bases, and the junction held 4 bases outside the gene matches. CDR1 and CDR2 (germline): SGHRS, YFSETQ. The chain's CDR3 is CASSLDAGVTDTQYF. The CDR3 DNA reads as TGCGCCAGCAGCTTGGATGCGGGGGTAACAGATACGCAGTATTTT.

This clonotype occurred a few times. The chain uses TRBV20-1 and TRBJ2-7; the D is unclear. V gave up 1 base and J gave up 6 bases, with 7 bases separating them. The CDR3 is 11 residues long. CDR1 and CDR2 from the germline V gene are DFQATT and SNEGSKA (reference sequence). Here the CDR3 reads CSARVSGEQYF. The CDR3 region has the DNA TGCAGTGCTAGAGTAAGTGGCGAGCAGTACTTC.

In this sample, this clonotype turned up a few times. The gene calls are TRBV4-3 and TRBJ1-5; weak D call: TRBD1 (5 bases). Trimming cost V 4 bases and J 9 bases, with 16 bases left between them. The CDR3 is made up of 14 amino acids. In germline, CDR1 is LGHNA, CDR2 YSLEER. The chain's CDR3 is CASSREARGSPQHF. CDR3 in DNA: TGCGCCAGCAGCCGCGAGGCGCGGGGGTCGCCCCAGCATTTT.

Many counts were recorded for this clonotype. The chain joins TRBV7-9 to TRBJ2-1, with D possibly TRBD2 on 5 matching bases. V lost 4 bases to trimming and J lost 4 bases, with 8 bases between them. Looked up from germline, CDR1 is SEHNR and CDR2 is FQNEAQ (reference sequence). The CDR3 sequence is 13 residues long. The CDR3 is CASSSSRYNEQFF. The CDR3 region has the DNA TGTGCCAGCAGCTCTAGCAGATACAATGAGCAGTTCTTC. Supplemented by reference TRBV7-9 and TRBJ2-1, the full variable domain reads DTGVSQNPRHKITKRGQNVTFRCDPISEHNRLYWYRQTLGQGPEFLTYFQNEAQLEKSRLLSDRFSAERPKGSFSTLEIQRTEQGDSAMYLCASSSSRYNEQFFGPGTRLTVL.

This clonotype was seen a handful of times. This sequence joins TRBV29-1 and TRBJ2-3; possible D gene TRBD2, 5 bases. Trimming left V 2 bases short and J 2 bases short, with 17 bases between. Germline values: CDR1 SQVTM, CDR2 ANQGSEA. CDR3 length equals 16 residues. The CDR3 DNA reads TGCAGCGTTGAACCAGGACTCTCCGCCCCCACAGATACGCAGTATTTT. Its protein product is CSVEPGLSAPTDTQYF.

This chain joins TRBV27 and TRBJ1-1; weak D call: TRBD1 (5 bases). The germline V gene encodes CDR1 MNHEY and CDR2 SMNVEV (reference sequence). The CDR3 sequence is 15 residues long. The ends were cut back, 2 bases at V and 3 bases at J, with 13 bases in the middle. CDR3 bases: TGTGCCAGCAGTTTAGACAGTCCATCTTACACTGAAGCTTTCTTT. Translation gives CASSLDSPSYTEAFF.